The T cell receptor beta chain described here comes from a study of blood T cell repertoires in COVID-19. V lost 3 bases to trimming and J lost 6 bases, with 14 bases between them. Germline-derived CDR1 and CDR2 are SEHNR and FQNEAQ (reference sequence). The CDR3 extends over 14 amino acids. Participant ages covered roughly 18 to 89 years across 24 US areas. Profiled with immunoSEQ multiplex PCR; TCRdb holds only in-frame clones, not every one. Of 450,000 or so clones listed, roughly 87% are singletons. The receptor's source is a man aged 18 to 30 who had recovered from COVID-19. The V and J genes are TRBV7-9 and TRBJ1-2; tentative D call: TRBD1 (5 bases). The sequencing sample was made of PBMCs or T cells enriched from blood (not recorded which). CDR3 coding DNA: TGTGCCAGCAGCTTCCAGGCAGGGATTGATGGCTACACCTTC. It translates to CASSFQAGIDGYTF.